The next 14 T cell receptor beta chains were all read from a single sample in a study of identifying expanded T cells in peripheral blood. TCRdb's copy holds only in-frame clones and misses some; the assay was immunoSEQ multiplex PCR. The data hold under 90,000 clones, with approximately 90% observed a single time. The source material was blood. The receptors shown here come from a person aged 18 to 75 in good health.

This chain joins TRBV6-6 and TRBJ2-7, with TRBD2 matching 7 bases. The CDR3 contains 14 residues. Germline V lookup: CDR1 MNHNY, CDR2 SVGAGI (reference sequence). V shed 3 bases, J shed 6 bases, and the junction held 8 bases outside the gene matches. CDR3 sequence: CASSYLAGASEQYF. CDR3 in DNA: TGTGCCAGCAGTTATTTGGCGGGAGCCAGCGAGCAGTACTTC.

This clone was detected a few times. This sequence joins TRBV5-1 and TRBJ2-7; D unresolved. There are 13 residues in the CDR3. V lost 5 bases and J 0 bases, leaving 9 bases between the germline ends. Looked up from germline, CDR1 is SGHRS and CDR2 is YFSETQ. CDR3 in DNA: TGCGCCAGCAGGGCGGTTTCCTCCTACGAGCAGTACTTC. Protein sequence: CASRAVSSYEQYF.

This rearrangement joins TRBV5-8 to TRBJ2-1; 13 nucleotides match TRBD2. Germline V gene data show CDR1 as SGHTS and CDR2 as YDEGEE. V dropped 4 bases and J dropped 9; count of bases not matched to a gene: 7. CDR3 length: 15 residues. The CDR3 region has the DNA TGTGCCAGCAGCGCCGGGACTAGCGGGATCGGTGAGCAGTTCTTC. Its translation is CASSAGTSGIGEQFF.

The V call is TRBV18, the J call TRBJ2-7; possible D gene TRBD1, 5 bases. CDR3 size: 13 residues. V was trimmed by 4 bases and J by 2 bases, leaving 9 bases between them. Per germline, CDR1 KGHSH and CDR2 LQKENI. As DNA, the CDR3 is TGTGCCAGCTCACGGGGCCAACCCTACGAGCAGTACTTC. Its protein is CASSRGQPYEQYF.

In this sample, this clone turned up a few times. The chain carries TRBV27 and TRBJ2-7; D uncertain. Germline assignment: CDR1 MNHEY and CDR2 SMNVEV (reference sequence). The V end lost 3 bases, the J end lost 7 bases, and 13 bases lay between the germline ends. The CDR3 has 13 residues. CDR3 coding DNA: TGTGCCAGCAGTTTTGGTGGGGTTGGGGAGCAGTACTTC. Amino acids: CASSFGGVGEQYF.

The V gene is TRBV13, the J gene TRBJ2-7; 7 nucleotides align to TRBD2. The CDR3 totals 14 residues. Germline lookup yields CDR1 PRHDT and CDR2 FYEKMQ (reference sequence). The junction had 7 bases not matched to a gene; V was cut back by 3 bases and J by 5 bases. CDR3: CASSFSREFNEQYF. The CDR3 nucleotides are TGTGCCAGCAGCTTCTCGCGGGAGTTCAACGAGCAGTACTTC.

The V gene is TRBV5-4, the J gene TRBJ2-5; 9 bases are a match to TRBD2. This CDR3 region has 17 residues. Germline assignment: CDR1 SGHNT and CDR2 YYREEE (reference sequence). Unmatched junction bases numbered 9, after V lost 2 bases and J lost 1 base. This chain's CDR3 is CASSFGRSGGFQETQYF. Here the CDR3 DNA reads TGTGCCAGCAGCTTCGGGAGAAGCGGGGGGTTCCAAGAGACCCAGTACTTC.

This clone was seen a single time. V and J are TRBV7-9 and TRBJ2-6; D gene unclear. The V and J ends lost 3 bases and 2 bases respectively, with 5 bases between them. CDR1 is SEHNR and CDR2 is FQNEAQ in the germline V gene (reference sequence). The CDR3 spans 14 residues. CDR3 DNA sequence: TGTGCCAGCAGCTTGTATCCTGGGGCCAACGTCCTGACTTTC. Residues: CASSLYPGANVLTF.

The J gene is TRBJ2-2, the V gene TRBV5-1; 10 bases agree with TRBD1. V gave up 4 bases and J gave up 7 bases; unmatched junction bases: 10. The germline CDR1 and CDR2 sequences are SGHRS and YFSETQ. This CDR3 contains 16 residues. The DNA for the CDR3 is TGCGCCAGCAGCCCGACCGGGACAGGGGTCTTCGGGGAGCTGTTTTTT. Amino acid sequence: CASSPTGTGVFGELFF.

This sequence joins TRBV30 and TRBJ2-7; a weak D match, TRBD1 (5 bases). This CDR3 comprises 14 residues. The germline V gene has CDR1 GTSNPN and CDR2 SVGIG (reference sequence). V was trimmed by 0 bases and J by 8 bases, leaving 17 bases between them. CDR3 in amino acids: CAWSVGTPGSQQYF. The CDR3 coding sequence is TGTGCCTGGAGTGTAGGCACACCAGGGTCCCAGCAGTACTTC.

V gene TRBV18 combines with J gene TRBJ2-3; perhaps D is TRBD1 or TRBD2 (5 bases each). The V end lost 8 bases, the J end lost 1 base, and 22 bases lay between the germline ends. The CDR3 covers 17 residues. Per germline, CDR1 KGHSH and CDR2 LQKENI. In DNA, the CDR3 is TGTGCCAGCACCGGTTATCGTTTCTTGGGGGGCACAGATACGCAGTATTTT. This encodes CASTGYRFLGGTDTQYF. The variable domain in full, with the rest retrieved from reference TRBV18 and TRBJ2-3, is NAGVMQNPRHLVRRRGQEARLRCSPMKGHSHVYWYRQLPEEGLKFMVYLQKENIIDESGMPKERFSAEFPKEGPSILRIQQVVRGDSAAYFCASTGYRFLGGTDTQYFGPGTRLTVL.

J is TRBJ1-5 and V is TRBV11-3; D perhaps matches TRBD1 (6 bases). CDR1 SGHNT and CDR2 YENEEA come from the germline V gene. This CDR3 is built from 14 residues. V was trimmed by 4 bases and J by 7 bases, leaving 14 bases between them. Here the CDR3 reads CASSYYRVGQPQHF. CDR3 coding DNA: TGTGCCAGCAGCTATTACAGGGTAGGACAGCCCCAGCATTTT.

The chain recombines TRBV18 with TRBJ2-2; 9 bases match TRBD2. V trimming: 1 base; J trimming: 0 bases; junction bases outside the gene matches: 6. This CDR3 is built from 18 residues. Germline CDR1 is KGHSH and CDR2 is LQKENI. The CDR3 nucleotides read TGTGCCAGCTCACCACGGGTAGCGGGAGCGACGAACACCGGGGAGCTGTTTTTT. Translation gives CASSPRVAGATNTGELFF.

This sequence joins TRBV13 and TRBJ1-2, with 7 bases aligning to TRBD1. The CDR3 loop spans 15 amino acids. The germline gives CDR1 PRHDT, CDR2 FYEKMQ (reference sequence). The ends lost 5 bases at V and 6 bases at J; junction bases unmatched: 12. The DNA for the CDR3 is TGTGCCAGCAGCCCCACCCTCGGACAGGTCGATGGCTACACCTTC. Translating it yields CASSPTLGQVDGYTF.